The present TCR beta chain was sequenced within a study of control samples from healthy donors and cancer patients. Germline loops: CDR1 SNHLY, CDR2 FYNNEI. Trimming pared 8 bases from V and 5 bases from J, leaving 15 bases between. CDR3 length: 13 residues. Profiling relied on immunoSEQ multiplex PCR, and the TCRdb table lists in-frame clones only, not all of them. The table shows approximately 97,000 clones, with 92% occurring only once. The V and J genes are TRBV2 and TRBJ1-2, with a weak D call TRBD1 (6 bases). This clonotype was sampled from a woman between 18 and 29 years old in good health. Sequenced sample: blood. In DNA form, the CDR3 reads TGTGCCAGCGCCAGGGACACCCTATATGGCTACACCTTC. Protein sequence: CASARDTLYGYTF.